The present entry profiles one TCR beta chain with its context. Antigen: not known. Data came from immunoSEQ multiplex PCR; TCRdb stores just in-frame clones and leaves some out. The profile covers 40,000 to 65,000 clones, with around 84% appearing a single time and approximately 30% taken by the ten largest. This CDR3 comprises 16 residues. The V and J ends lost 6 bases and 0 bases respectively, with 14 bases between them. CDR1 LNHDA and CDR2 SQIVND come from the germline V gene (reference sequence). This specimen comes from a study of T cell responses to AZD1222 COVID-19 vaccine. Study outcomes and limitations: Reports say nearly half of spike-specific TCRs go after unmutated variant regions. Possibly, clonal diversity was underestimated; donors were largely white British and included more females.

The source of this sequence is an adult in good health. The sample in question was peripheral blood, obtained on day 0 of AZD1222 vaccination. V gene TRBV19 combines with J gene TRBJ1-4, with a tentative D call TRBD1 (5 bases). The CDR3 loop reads CASSDSGGATNEKLFF. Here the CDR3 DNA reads TGTGCCAGTAGCGACTCGGGGGGGGCAACTAATGAAAAACTGTTTTTT.